A selection of T cell receptor beta chains follows, all from one sample in a study of blood T cell repertoires in COVID-19. Profiling relied on immunoSEQ multiplex PCR, and the TCRdb table lists in-frame clones only, not all of them. This table holds about 170,000 clones, over 75% found once. The sequencing input was peripheral blood. The receptors stem from an older man with COVID-19, enrolled during active disease. Each CDR3 is given with its conserved first and last residue.

J	V	CDR3
TRBJ1-3	TRBV19	CASSPGQALGNTIYF
TRBJ2-1	TRBV5-1	CASSTGSTYNEQFF
TRBJ2-7	TRBV10-3	CAIAPPTGTYEQYF
TRBJ1-4	TRBV2	CASSPTGVREKLFF
TRBJ2-2	TRBV6-4	CASSDSGLGDTGELFF
TRBJ2-1	TRBV19	CASSKLDRGLEQFF
TRBJ2-2	TRBV3-1/TRBV3-2	CASSQRGGNTGELFF
TRBJ1-2	TRBV5-1	CASSPGRDHGYTF
TRBJ2-3	TRBV5-1	CASSLNRADTQYF
TRBJ1-4	TRBV5-1	CATARAGTINEKLFF
TRBJ1-6	TRBV19	CASTPVWQGANSPLHF
TRBJ1-1	TRBV6-5	CASSYLTGVAEAFF
TRBJ2-3	TRBV18	CASSFETRNTQYF
TRBJ2-2	TRBV7-3	CASSFFTGLGELFF
TRBJ1-5	TRBV18	CASSPNPPGPLGIGSQPQHF
TRBJ2-1	TRBV7-3	CASSEQGVSYNEQFF
TRBJ1-4	TRBV3-1/TRBV3-2	CASSQGGGLFF
TRBJ1-2	TRBV20-1	CSARASYGYTF
TRBJ1-1	TRBV5-4	CASSLEQGFREAFF
TRBJ2-1	TRBV3-1/TRBV3-2	CASSRPGQGGHNEQFF
TRBJ1-5	TRBV19	CASSIARDTSNQPQHF
TRBJ1-1	TRBV27	CASSPWDREGTEAFF
TRBJ1-6	TRBV15	CATSRDPGTGSPLHF
TRBJ1-2	TRBV6-1	CASSEGQGVKNTF
TRBJ1-2	TRBV4-1	CASSRRTESYGYTF
TRBJ1-6	TRBV5-6	CASSLDPAGNSPLHF
TRBJ2-1	TRBV6-5	CASRGQGGSYNEQFF
TRBJ1-5	TRBV6-5	CASSIRTGRNQPQHF
TRBJ2-5	TRBV2	CASRRGAGETQYF
TRBJ1-1	TRBV5-1	CASSRQENTEAFF